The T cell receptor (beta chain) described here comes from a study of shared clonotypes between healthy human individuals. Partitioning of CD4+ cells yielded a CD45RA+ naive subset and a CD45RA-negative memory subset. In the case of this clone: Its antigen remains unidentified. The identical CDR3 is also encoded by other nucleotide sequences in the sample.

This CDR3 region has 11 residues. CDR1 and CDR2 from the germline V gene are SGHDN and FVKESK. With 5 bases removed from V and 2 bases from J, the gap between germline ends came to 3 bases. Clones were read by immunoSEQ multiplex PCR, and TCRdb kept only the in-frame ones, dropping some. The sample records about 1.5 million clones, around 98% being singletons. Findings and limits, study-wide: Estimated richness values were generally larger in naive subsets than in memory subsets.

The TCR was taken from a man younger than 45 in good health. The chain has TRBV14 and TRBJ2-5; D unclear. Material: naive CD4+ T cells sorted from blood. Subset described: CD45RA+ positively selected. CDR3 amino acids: CASSAQETQYF. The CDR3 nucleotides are TGTGCCAGCAGCGCGCAAGAGACCCAGTACTTC.